Presented here are 26 T cell receptor beta chains from one specimen sequenced in a study of beta chain features in type 1 diabetes. The investigators reverse transcribed all of the isolated RNA, so they sequenced expressed TCRB transcripts. Assay: immunoSEQ multiplex PCR; the TCRdb copy retains only in-frame clones and omits some. The table records roughly 350,000 clones, approximately 11% of them present only once. Sequenced: naive CD4+ T cells from blood. These receptors all stem from a woman in her thirties in good health.

This chain joins TRBV5-1 and TRBJ2-3; 10 bases match TRBD1. V dropped 3 bases and J dropped 3; count of bases not matched to a gene: 1. Germline V gives CDR1 SGHRS, CDR2 YFSETQ. This CDR3 has 14 residues. The CDR3 sequence: CASSSDRGTDTQYF. CDR3 bases: TGCGCCAGCAGCTCGGACAGGGGGACAGATACGCAGTATTTT.

This clone has only a few counts. The chain carries TRBV6-5 and TRBJ2-1, with D tentatively TRBD2 (5 bases). Germline V CDR1 and CDR2: MNHEY, SVGAGI. This CDR3 is built from 15 residues. V was clipped by 6 bases and J by 2 bases, with 14 bases between them. The CDR3 DNA follows: TGTGCCAGCAGCCCTTCGCGGGCCCCCTACAATGAGCAGTTCTTC. It specifies CASSPSRAPYNEQFF.

The rearrangement joins TRBV18 to TRBJ2-2, with TRBD2 matching over 9 bases. The CDR3 covers 16 residues. Per the germline V gene, CDR1 is KGHSH and CDR2 is LQKENI. With 8 bases clipped from V and 3 bases from J, the junction kept 10 bases outside the gene matches. The CDR3 region is CASHNSGSPDTGELFF. CDR3 sequence (DNA): TGTGCCAGCCATAATAGCGGGAGCCCGGACACCGGGGAGCTGTTTTTT.

This clone was seen a few times. No conserved phenylalanine or tryptophan is present at the end of the CDR3, so a read error is the likely explanation. No DNA is shown, since the ends of the CDR3 on it are uncertain; the CDR3 is the one TCRdb lists. This chain connects TRBV7-9 to TRBJ2-7; TRBD1 is the table's D call, not checked against the DNA. Germline V CDR1 and CDR2: SEHNR, FQNEAQ (reference sequence). Both ends counted, the CDR3 spans 9 residues. The chain's CDR3 is CASSVRPRS.

This clone came up a few times. The J gene is TRBJ2-3, the V gene TRBV4-3; 11 bases map to TRBD2. V lost 5 bases to trimming and J lost 1 base; unmatched junction nucleotides: 11. There are 18 residues in the CDR3. Looked up from germline, CDR1 is LGHNA and CDR2 is YSLEER. In DNA, the CDR3 is TGCGCCAGCAGCGCCCCATTAGCGGGAGGGCCCGGCACAGATACGCAGTATTTT. Translated, it gives CASSAPLAGGPGTDTQYF.

In its sample, this clone was seen once. The chain combines TRBV28 with TRBJ2-7; 11 nucleotides match TRBD1. Germline V gene sequence: CDR1 MDHEN, CDR2 SYDVKM. V dropped 2 bases and J dropped 2; count of bases not matched to a gene: 8. The CDR3 runs 17 residues. The CDR3 DNA follows: TGTGCCAGCAGTTTAACCTCCGGGACAGGGGGAACCTACGAGCAGTACTTC. Protein sequence: CASSLTSGTGGTYEQYF.

V and J are TRBV11-2 and TRBJ2-3; the D gene is possibly TRBD1 (6 bases). The CDR3 totals 19 residues. Trimming cost V 5 bases and J 0 bases, with 24 bases left between them. Germline V gives CDR1 SGHAT, CDR2 FQNNGV. CDR3 DNA sequence: TGTGCCAGCAGCCCGGCGACAGGAAGCGGACGAGCTAGCACAGATACGCAGTATTTT. Its protein is CASSPATGSGRASTDTQYF.

This clone came up a few times. The chain carries TRBV11-2 and TRBJ1-1; D unresolved. CDR3 size: 14 residues. The germline CDR1 and CDR2 sequences are SGHAT and FQNNGV. The ends were cut back, 7 bases at V and 0 bases at J, with 12 bases in the middle. The CDR3 here is CASTLRRVNTEAFF. The CDR3 DNA reads as TGTGCCAGCACCCTTAGGAGAGTGAACACTGAAGCTTTCTTT. The full variable domain, in which reference TRBV11-2 and TRBJ1-1 provide the parts outside the CDR3, is EAGVAQSPRYKIIEKRQSVAFWCNPISGHATLYWYQQILGQGPKLLIQFQNNGVVDDSQLPKDRFSAERLKGVDSTLKIQPAKLEDSAVYLCASTLRRVNTEAFFGQGTRLTVV.

This clone appeared a few times. V is TRBV5-1 and J is TRBJ2-2; D unresolved. Per the germline V gene, CDR1 is SGHRS and CDR2 is YFSETQ. V was shortened by 4 bases and J by 0 bases, with 10 bases between the two germline ends. This CDR3 has 15 amino acids. CDR3 protein: CASSPQVANTGELFF. CDR3 DNA sequence: TGCGCCAGCAGCCCCCAGGTAGCGAACACCGGGGAGCTGTTTTTT.

V usage is TRBV30 and J usage is TRBJ2-5, with 8 bases that match TRBD2. The DNA end is more similar to TRBJ2-7, so the J call may be wrong. The CDR3 extends over 13 amino acids. The germline CDR1 and CDR2 sequences are GTSNPN and SVGIG (reference sequence). In nucleotides, the CDR3 is TGTGCCTGGAGTGCCCCGGGAGGGCGCGAGCAGTACTTC. This encodes CAWSAPGGREQYF.

This clone showed up just a few times. V gene TRBV19 combines with J gene TRBJ2-2; no firm D call. The CDR3 runs to 14 residues. Germline V gene sequence: CDR1 LNHDA, CDR2 SQIVND (reference sequence). V dropped 3 bases and J dropped 2 bases, with 7 bases sitting between them. The CDR3 bases are TGTGCCAGTAGTATCTACCAAAACACCGGGGAGCTGTTTTTT. Its translation: CASSIYQNTGELFF.

The gene calls are TRBV29-1 and TRBJ1-1, with a weak D call TRBD1 (5 bases). Trimming removed 7 bases at V and 2 bases at J, with 8 bases between. There are 11 residues in the CDR3. Germline CDR1 and CDR2: SQVTM and ANQGSEA. The CDR3 protein is CSARANTEAFF. CDR3 DNA sequence: TGCAGCGCCAGGGCTAACACTGAAGCTTTCTTT.

The chain employs TRBV4-3 and TRBJ2-5, with TRBD2 identical over 11 bases. The CDR3 sequence is 16 residues long. Germline assignment: CDR1 LGHNA and CDR2 YSLEER. With 2 bases clipped from V and 5 bases from J, the junction kept 7 bases outside the gene matches. The CDR3 spells CASSQMIAGGSETQYF. The CDR3 nucleotides read TGCGCCAGCAGCCAAATGATAGCGGGAGGGTCGGAGACCCAGTACTTC.

A few counts support this clone. This chain connects TRBV27 to TRBJ2-7, with a tentative D call TRBD1 (6 bases). Trimming removed 7 bases from V and 0 bases from J, with 16 bases in between. The germline V gene has CDR1 MNHEY and CDR2 SMNVEV (reference sequence). There are 15 residues in the CDR3. The CDR3 DNA reads TGTGCCAGCAAAAGGACAGACTCCAGCTCCTACGAGCAGTACTTC. This codes for CASKRTDSSSYEQYF.

This chain uses TRBV28 with TRBJ2-3, with 9 bases that match TRBD1. Germline assignment: CDR1 MDHEN and CDR2 SYDVKM. The length of the CDR3 is 16 residues. The junction had 7 bases not matched to a gene; V was cut back by 1 base and J by 5 bases. The CDR3 coding sequence is TGTGCCAGCAGTTTATCCGGGACAGGGAAGAAAGATACGCAGTATTTT. It yields the protein CASSLSGTGKKDTQYF.

This clone was picked up a small number of times. The genes are TRBV25-1 and TRBJ2-1; 13 bases agree with TRBD2. Unmatched junction bases numbered 15, after V lost 6 bases and J lost 7 bases. The CDR3 totals 18 residues. CDR1 is MGHDK and CDR2 is SYGVNS in the germline V gene. CDR3 loop: CASSDTRLAGGTRNEQFF. The CDR3 nucleotides are TGTGCCAGCAGCGATACACGACTAGCGGGGGGTACACGGAATGAGCAGTTCTTC.

There are a few counts of this clone. This rearrangement joins TRBV30 to TRBJ1-2; D not resolved. Between the trimmed V and J ends, which lost 0 bases and 8 bases, there was a span of 13 bases. CDR3 length: 13 residues. CDR1 is GTSNPN, CDR2 SVGIG, per germline (reference sequence). CDR3 sequence (DNA): TGTGCCTGGAGTGTATCAGGTTTCGGAGGCTACACCTTC. It encodes CAWSVSGFGGYTF.

The V gene is TRBV7-9, the J gene TRBJ2-1, with 9 positions matching TRBD1. J gave up 8 bases and V 4 bases, and 9 bases lay outside the gene matches. Germline V gene lookup returns CDR1 SEHNR and CDR2 FQNEAQ (reference sequence). The CDR3 is 15 amino acids. The CDR3 DNA follows: TGTGCCAGCAGCTCCCGGACAGGGGTTCGGTATGAGCAGTTCTTC. This encodes CASSSRTGVRYEQFF. Full variable domain (remainder filled in from reference TRBV7-9 and TRBJ2-1): DTGVSQNPRHKITKRGQNVTFRCDPISEHNRLYWYRQTLGQGPEFLTYFQNEAQLEKSRLLSDRFSAERPKGSFSTLEIQRTEQGDSAMYLCASSSRTGVRYEQFFGPGTRLTVL.

This clone was recorded a few times. The rearrangement uses TRBV5-1 and TRBJ2-1; a possible D gene is TRBD2 (6 bases). The CDR3 is made up of 15 amino acids. Germline V lookup: CDR1 SGHRS, CDR2 YFSETQ. The V gene lost 1 base and the J gene lost 1 base, with 9 bases spanning the gap. Here the CDR3 reads CASSLPRGSYNEQFF. The CDR3 DNA reads TGCGCCAGCAGCTTGCCCCGGGGGTCCTACAATGAGCAGTTCTTC.

This rearrangement joins TRBV7-6 to TRBJ2-7; TRBD1 aligns across 9 bases. V was clipped by 1 base and J by 2 bases; unmatched bases: 3. This CDR3 spans 15 amino acids. The germline V gene encodes CDR1 SGHVS and CDR2 FNYEAQ. The CDR3 here is CASSLGQGGTYEQYF. As DNA, the CDR3 is TGTGCCAGCAGCTTAGGACAGGGGGGGACCTACGAGCAGTACTTC.

The genes are TRBV7-9 and TRBJ1-1; 8 bases are shared with TRBD1. CDR1 and CDR2 from the germline V gene are SEHNR and FQNEAQ (reference sequence). The junction had 6 bases not matched to a gene; V was cut back by 6 bases and J by 3 bases. This CDR3 is 14 amino acids long. CDR3 coding DNA: TGTGCCAGCAGACCCGGGACAGGACACACTGAAGCTTTCTTT. Translating gives CASRPGTGHTEAFF.

This clone was counted between two and nine times. V and J are TRBV16 and TRBJ1-5; D may be TRBD1 (6 bases). V was trimmed by 5 bases and J by 3 bases, leaving 14 bases between them. Per the germline V gene, CDR1 is KGHSY and CDR2 is FQNENV. There are 15 residues in the CDR3. The CDR3 DNA reads as TGTGCCAGCAGCTCCACAGGGAACACCAATCAGCCCCAGCATTTT. It specifies CASSSTGNTNQPQHF.

The V call is TRBV11-2, the J call TRBJ2-1; 7 bases line up with TRBD2. The CDR3 is 15 residues long. Looked up from germline, CDR1 is SGHAT and CDR2 is FQNNGV. After removal of 2 bases from V and 4 bases from J, the junction contained 5 bases not matched to a gene. The CDR3 bases are TGTGCCAGCAGCTTAAGCAGCGGGGCTTACAATGAGCAGTTCTTC. This encodes CASSLSSGAYNEQFF.

The V and J genes are TRBV18 and TRBJ1-1, with 7 bases matching TRBD1. Germline trimming cut 0 bases from V and 5 bases from J; bases unmatched to any gene: 15. This CDR3 spans 18 amino acids. Looked up from germline, CDR1 is KGHSH and CDR2 is LQKENI. The CDR3 bases are TGTGCCAGCTCACCACCTCGGGGGGGGGACAGAGGAAGAACTGAAGCTTTCTTT. It is translated as CASSPPRGGDRGRTEAFF.

This clone was detected a few times. This rearrangement joins TRBV10-3 to TRBJ2-5; D may be TRBD1 (6 bases). This CDR3 has 17 residues. Germline V CDR1 and CDR2: ENHRY, SYGVKD. Trimming cost V 0 bases and J 1 base, with 15 bases left between them. The CDR3 loop reads CAISESSTGIGQETQYF. CDR3 nucleotide sequence: TGTGCCATCAGTGAGTCGAGTACAGGGATAGGCCAAGAGACCCAGTACTTC.

This clone was observed a few times. The chain links TRBV4-3 to TRBJ2-3, with D possibly TRBD2 on 6 matching bases. The CDR3 sequence is 16 residues long. Germline lookup yields CDR1 LGHNA and CDR2 YSLEER. Trimming pared 4 bases from V and 2 bases from J, leaving 16 bases between. The CDR3 DNA follows: TGCGCCAGCAGCCCTACCGGGACTCGGCACACAGATACGCAGTATTTT. Amino acid sequence: CASSPTGTRHTDTQYF.